This T cell receptor (beta chain) is from a study of monozygotic twins with inflammatory bowel disease. Study outcomes and limitations: Between concordant and discordant twins, repertoire similarity failed to differ, a result that limited power may explain.

TCRdb re-called the 5' RACE reads and shows each CDR3 protein once, DNA omitted. The repertoire table contains fewer than 400,000 distinct CDR3 sequences. Comments on this clonotype: Its antigen is as yet unknown.

From germline, CDR1 is MDHEN and CDR2 SYDVKM. The CDR3 is 14 residues long. This chain joins TRBV28 and TRBJ2-4. Source material: blood. The origin of this receptor is a human donor with ulcerative colitis or Crohn's disease, or a healthy co-twin of an affected twin (not recorded which). The CDR3 region is CASSSLLGSNIQYF. The whole variable domain, remainder taken from reference TRBV28 and TRBJ2-4, is DVKVTQSSRYLVKRTGEKVFLECVQDMDHENMFWYRQDPGLGLRLIYFSYDVKMKEKGDIPEGYSVSREKKERFSLILESASTNQTSMYLCASSSLLGSNIQYFGAGTRLSVL.